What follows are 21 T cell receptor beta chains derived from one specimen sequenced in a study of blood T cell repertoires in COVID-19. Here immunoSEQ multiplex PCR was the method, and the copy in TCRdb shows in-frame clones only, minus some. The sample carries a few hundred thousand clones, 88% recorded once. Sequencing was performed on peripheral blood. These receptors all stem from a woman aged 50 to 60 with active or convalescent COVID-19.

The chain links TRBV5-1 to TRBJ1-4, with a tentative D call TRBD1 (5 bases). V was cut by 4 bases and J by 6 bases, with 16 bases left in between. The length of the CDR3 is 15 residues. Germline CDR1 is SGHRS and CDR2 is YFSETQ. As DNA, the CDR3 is TGCGCCAGCAGCGTGCGGGGGAGTGGGGATGAAAAACTGTTTTTT. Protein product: CASSVRGSGDEKLFF.

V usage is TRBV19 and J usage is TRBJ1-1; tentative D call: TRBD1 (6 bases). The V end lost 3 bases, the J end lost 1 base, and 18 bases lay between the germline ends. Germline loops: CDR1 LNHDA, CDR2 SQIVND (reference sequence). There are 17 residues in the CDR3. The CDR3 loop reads CASSIRQGKGGNTEAFF. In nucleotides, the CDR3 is TGTGCCAGTAGTATTAGGCAGGGGAAAGGTGGGAACACTGAAGCTTTCTTT.

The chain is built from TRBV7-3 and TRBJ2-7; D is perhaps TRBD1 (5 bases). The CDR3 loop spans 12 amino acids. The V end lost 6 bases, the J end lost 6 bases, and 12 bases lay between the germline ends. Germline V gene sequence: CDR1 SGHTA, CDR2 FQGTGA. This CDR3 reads CASSQGAGEQYF. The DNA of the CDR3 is TGTGCCAGCAGTCAAGGGGCTGGCGAGCAGTACTTC.

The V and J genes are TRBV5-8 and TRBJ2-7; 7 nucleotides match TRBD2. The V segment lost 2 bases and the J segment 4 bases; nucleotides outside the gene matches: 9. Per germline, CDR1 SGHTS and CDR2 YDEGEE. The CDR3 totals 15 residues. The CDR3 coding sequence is TGTGCCAGCAGCTTCTCCGCGGGAGAACATTACGAGCAGTACTTC. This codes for CASSFSAGEHYEQYF.

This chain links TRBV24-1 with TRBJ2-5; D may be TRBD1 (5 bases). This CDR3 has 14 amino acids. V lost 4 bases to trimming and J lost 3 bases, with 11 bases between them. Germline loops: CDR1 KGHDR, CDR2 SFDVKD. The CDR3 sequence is CATSEYPGKETQYF. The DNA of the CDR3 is TGTGCCACCAGTGAATACCCAGGGAAAGAGACCCAGTACTTC.

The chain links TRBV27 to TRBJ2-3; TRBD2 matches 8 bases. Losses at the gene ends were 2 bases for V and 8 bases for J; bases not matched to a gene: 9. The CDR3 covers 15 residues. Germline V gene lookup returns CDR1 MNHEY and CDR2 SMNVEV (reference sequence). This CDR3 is CASSLSGTRHRTQYF. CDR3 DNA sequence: TGTGCCAGCAGTTTAAGTGGGACTAGACACCGTACGCAGTATTTT.

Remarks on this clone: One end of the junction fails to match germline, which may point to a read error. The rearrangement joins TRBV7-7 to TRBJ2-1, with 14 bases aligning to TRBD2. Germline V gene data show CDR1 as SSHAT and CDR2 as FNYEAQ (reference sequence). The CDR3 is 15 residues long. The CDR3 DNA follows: TGTGCTAGCAGCCCCCCGGGACTAGCGGGAGATGAGCAGTTCTTC. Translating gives CASSPPGLAGDEQFF.

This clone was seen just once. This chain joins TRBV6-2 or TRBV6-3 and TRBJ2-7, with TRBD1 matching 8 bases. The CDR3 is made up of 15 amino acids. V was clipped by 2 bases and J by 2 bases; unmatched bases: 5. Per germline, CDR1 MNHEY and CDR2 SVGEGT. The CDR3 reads CASSYGQGAAYEQYF. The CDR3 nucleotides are TGTGCCAGCAGTTACGGCCAGGGGGCCGCCTACGAGCAGTACTTC.

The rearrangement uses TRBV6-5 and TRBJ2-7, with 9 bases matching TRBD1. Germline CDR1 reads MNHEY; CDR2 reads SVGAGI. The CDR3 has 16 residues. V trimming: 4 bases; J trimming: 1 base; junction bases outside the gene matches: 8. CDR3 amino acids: CASSLTGQGQSYEQYF. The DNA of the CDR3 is TGTGCCAGCAGTTTAACTGGACAGGGGCAATCCTACGAGCAGTACTTC.

The CDR3 loop is CASSLETGHLNQPQHF. The CDR3 DNA follows: TGTGCCAGCAGCTTGGAAACCGGACACCTCAATCAGCCCCAGCATTTT. The chain is built from TRBV5-5 and TRBJ1-5; a possible D gene is TRBD1 (5 bases). This CDR3 is 16 amino acids long. V lost 0 bases and J lost 3, with 13 bases in between. The germline gives CDR1 SGHKS, CDR2 YYEKEE (reference sequence).

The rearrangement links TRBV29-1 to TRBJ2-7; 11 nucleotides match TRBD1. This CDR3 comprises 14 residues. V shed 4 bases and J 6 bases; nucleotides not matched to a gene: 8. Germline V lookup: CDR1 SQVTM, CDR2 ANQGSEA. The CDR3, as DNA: TGCAGCGTTGCCGGTAGGACAGGGGGCATCGAGCAGTACTTC. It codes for CSVAGRTGGIEQYF.

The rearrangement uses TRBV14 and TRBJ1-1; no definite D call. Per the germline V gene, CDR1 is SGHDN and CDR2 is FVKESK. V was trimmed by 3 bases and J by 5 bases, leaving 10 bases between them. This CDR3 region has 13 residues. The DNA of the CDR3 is TGTGCCAGCAGCCACCGGGGATTGACTGAAGCTTTCTTT. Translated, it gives CASSHRGLTEAFF.

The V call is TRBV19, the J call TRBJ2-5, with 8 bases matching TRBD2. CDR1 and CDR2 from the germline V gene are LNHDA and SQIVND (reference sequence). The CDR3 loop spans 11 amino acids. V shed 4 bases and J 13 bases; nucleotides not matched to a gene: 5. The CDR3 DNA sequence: TGTGCCAGTAGTACCGTAGCGGGATCGTACTTC. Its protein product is CASSTVAGSYF.

In DNA, the CDR3 is TGTGCCAGCAGCTTTACTAGCGACAGAGATACGCAGTATTTT. Translation: CASSFTSDRDTQYF. V is TRBV5-5 and J is TRBJ2-3; 7 nucleotides line up with TRBD2. J gave up 5 bases and V 2 bases, and 5 bases lay outside the gene matches. The CDR3 length is 14 residues. Germline V CDR1 and CDR2: SGHKS, YYEKEE (reference sequence). Full variable domain (remainder filled in from reference TRBV5-5 and TRBJ2-3): DAGVTQSPTHLIKTRGQQVTLRCSPISGHKSVSWYQQVLGQGPQFIFQYYEKEERGRGNFPDRFSARQFPNYSSELNVNALLLGDSALYLCASSFTSDRDTQYFGPGTRLTVL.

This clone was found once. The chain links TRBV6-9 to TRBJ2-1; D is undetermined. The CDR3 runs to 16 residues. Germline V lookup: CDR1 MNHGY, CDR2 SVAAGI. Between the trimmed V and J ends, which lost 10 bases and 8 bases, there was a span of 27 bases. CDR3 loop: CAKISSWYPHEDEQFF. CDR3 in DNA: TGTGCCAAAATCTCTTCGTGGTACCCACATGAGGATGAGCAGTTCTTC.

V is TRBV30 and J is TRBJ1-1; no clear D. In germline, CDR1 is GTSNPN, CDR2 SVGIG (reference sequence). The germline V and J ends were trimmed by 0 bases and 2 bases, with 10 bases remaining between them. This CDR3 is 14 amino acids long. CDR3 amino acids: CAWSVGLINTEAFF. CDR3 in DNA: TGTGCCTGGAGTGTGGGCCTTATAAACACTGAAGCTTTCTTT.

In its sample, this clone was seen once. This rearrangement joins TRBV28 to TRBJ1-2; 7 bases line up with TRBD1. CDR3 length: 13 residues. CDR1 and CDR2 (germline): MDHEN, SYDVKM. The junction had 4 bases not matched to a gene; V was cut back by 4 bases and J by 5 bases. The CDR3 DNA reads TGTGCCAGCAGTTGGGACAGCAGATATGGCTACACCTTC. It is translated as CASSWDSRYGYTF.

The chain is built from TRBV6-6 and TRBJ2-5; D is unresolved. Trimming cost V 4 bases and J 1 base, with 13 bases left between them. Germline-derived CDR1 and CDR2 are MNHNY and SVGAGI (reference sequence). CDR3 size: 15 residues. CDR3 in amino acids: CASSSPGRPQETQYF. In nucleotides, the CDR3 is TGTGCCAGCAGTTCCCCAGGAAGACCCCAAGAGACCCAGTACTTC.

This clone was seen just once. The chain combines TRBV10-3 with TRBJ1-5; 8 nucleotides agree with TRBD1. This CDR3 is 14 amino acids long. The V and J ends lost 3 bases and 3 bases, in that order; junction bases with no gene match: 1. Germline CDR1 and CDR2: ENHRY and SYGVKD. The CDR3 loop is CAISEQGVNQPQHF. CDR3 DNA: TGTGCCATCAGTGAACAGGGGGTCAATCAGCCCCAGCATTTT.

CDR3 in amino acids: CASKKLARLSSGNTIYF. CDR3 sequence (DNA): TGTGCCAGCAAAAAGCTGGCCAGACTCAGCTCTGGAAACACCATATATTTT. The V call is TRBV2, the J call TRBJ1-3; D is unclear. Looked up from germline, CDR1 is SNHLY and CDR2 is FYNNEI. The CDR3 extends over 17 amino acids. V lost 7 bases and J 0 bases, leaving 19 bases between the germline ends. Based on the CDR3 plus reference TRBV2 and TRBJ1-3, the full variable domain is EPEVTQTPSHQVTQMGQEVILRCVPISNHLYFYWYRQILGQKVEFLVSFYNNEISEKSEIFDDQFSVERPDGSNFTLKIRSTKLEDSAMYFCASKKLARLSSGNTIYFGEGSWLTVV.

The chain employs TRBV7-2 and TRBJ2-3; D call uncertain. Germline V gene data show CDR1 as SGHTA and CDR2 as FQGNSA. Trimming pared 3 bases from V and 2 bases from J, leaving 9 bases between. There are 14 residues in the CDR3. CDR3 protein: CASSLMYNTDTQYF. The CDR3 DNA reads TGTGCCAGCAGCTTGATGTACAACACAGATACGCAGTATTTT.